The clone carrying this TCR beta chain is medium-sized (0.01 to 0.1%) within its sample. Antigen: not known. This sample was taken from a study of Tregs in tolerant kidney transplant recipients. Clones were sequenced by immunoSEQ multiplex PCR, and TCRdb holds only the in-frame ones, with some missing. The sample lists 1,500 to 2,000 clones; 40% to 45% were seen once. The specimen sequenced was Tregs from blood cultured with allogeneic cells. The source is a human patient who received a combined kidney and bone marrow transplant. A share of the T cells may be of graft donor origin.

The CDR3 loop is CASSLDPAYNEQFF. The CDR3 nucleotides read TGCGCCAGCAGCTTGGATCCAGCCTACAATGAGCAGTTCTTC. The V call is TRBV5-1, the J call TRBJ2-1; D not certain. Deletions cut 0 bases from V and 2 bases from J, with 6 bases between. The germline V gene encodes CDR1 SGHRS and CDR2 YFSETQ. The CDR3 covers 14 residues.